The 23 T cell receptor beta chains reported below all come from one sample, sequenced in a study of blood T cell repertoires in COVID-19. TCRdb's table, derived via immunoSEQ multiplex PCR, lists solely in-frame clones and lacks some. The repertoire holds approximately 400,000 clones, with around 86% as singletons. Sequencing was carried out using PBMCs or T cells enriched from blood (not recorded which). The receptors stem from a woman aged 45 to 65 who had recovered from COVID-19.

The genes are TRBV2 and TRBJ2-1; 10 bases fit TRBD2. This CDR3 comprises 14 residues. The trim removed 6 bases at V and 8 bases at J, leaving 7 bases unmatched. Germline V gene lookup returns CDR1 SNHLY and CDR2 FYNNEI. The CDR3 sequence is CASRASGSIYEQFF. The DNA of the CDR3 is TGTGCCAGCAGAGCTAGCGGGAGTATTTATGAGCAGTTCTTC.

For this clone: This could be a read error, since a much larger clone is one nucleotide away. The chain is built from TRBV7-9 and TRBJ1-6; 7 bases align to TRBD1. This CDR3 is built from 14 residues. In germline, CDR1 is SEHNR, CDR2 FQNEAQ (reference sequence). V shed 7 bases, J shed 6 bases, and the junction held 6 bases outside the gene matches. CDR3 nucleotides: TGTGCCAGCAAACAGGGGACGTTTAATTCACCCCTCCACTTT. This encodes CASKQGTFNSPLHF.

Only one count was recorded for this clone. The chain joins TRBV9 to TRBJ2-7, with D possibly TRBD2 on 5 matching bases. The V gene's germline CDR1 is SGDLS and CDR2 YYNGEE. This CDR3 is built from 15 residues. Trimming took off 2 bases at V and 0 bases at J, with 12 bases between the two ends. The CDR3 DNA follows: TGTGCCAGCAGCGTTTCTGCCGCGGGCTCCTACGAGCAGTACTTC. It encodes CASSVSAAGSYEQYF.

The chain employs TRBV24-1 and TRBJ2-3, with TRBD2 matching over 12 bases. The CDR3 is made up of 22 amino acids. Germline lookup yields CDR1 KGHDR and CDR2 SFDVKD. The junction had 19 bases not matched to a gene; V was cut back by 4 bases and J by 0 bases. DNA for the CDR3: TGTGCCACCAGTGACTCACCTACCACTAGCGGGGGGACCCCAGCAAGCACAGATACGCAGTATTTT. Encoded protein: CATSDSPTTSGGTPASTDTQYF.

The CDR3 nucleotides are TGTGCCAGCAGTGACCCCGGGTGGGACAGGGACTTGGTACAGCCCCAGCATTTT. Translation: CASSDPGWDRDLVQPQHF. The gene calls are TRBV2 and TRBJ1-5, with 9 bases that match TRBD1. This CDR3 comprises 18 residues. Trimming at V came to 3 bases and at J to 7 bases, leaving 16 bases not matched to a gene. The germline V gene encodes CDR1 SNHLY and CDR2 FYNNEI.

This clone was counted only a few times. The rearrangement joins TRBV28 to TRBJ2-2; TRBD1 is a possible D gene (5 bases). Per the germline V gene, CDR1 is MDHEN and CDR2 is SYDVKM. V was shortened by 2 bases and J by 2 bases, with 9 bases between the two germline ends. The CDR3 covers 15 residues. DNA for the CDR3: TGTGCCAGCAGTTTAGACAGCCTTAACACCGGGGAGCTGTTTTTT. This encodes CASSLDSLNTGELFF.

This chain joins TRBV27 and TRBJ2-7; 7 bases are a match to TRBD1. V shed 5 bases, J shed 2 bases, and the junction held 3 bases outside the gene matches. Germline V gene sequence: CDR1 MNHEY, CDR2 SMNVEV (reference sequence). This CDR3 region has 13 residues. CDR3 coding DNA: TGTGCCAGCAGTCCAACAGGGGCCTACGAGCAGTACTTC. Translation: CASSPTGAYEQYF.

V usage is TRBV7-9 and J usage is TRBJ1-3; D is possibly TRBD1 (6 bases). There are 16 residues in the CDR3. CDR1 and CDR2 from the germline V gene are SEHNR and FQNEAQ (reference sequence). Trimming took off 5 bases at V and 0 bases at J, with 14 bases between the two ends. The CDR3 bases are TGTGCCAGCAGCAAGAAACAGGGCATCTCTGGAAACACCATATATTTT. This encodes CASSKKQGISGNTIYF.

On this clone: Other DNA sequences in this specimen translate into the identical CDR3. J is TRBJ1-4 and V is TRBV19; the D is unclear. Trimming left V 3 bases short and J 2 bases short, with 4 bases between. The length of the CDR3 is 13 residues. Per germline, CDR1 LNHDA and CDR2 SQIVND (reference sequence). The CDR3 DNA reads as TGTGCCAGTAGTATCAGTACTAATGAAAAACTGTTTTTT. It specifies CASSISTNEKLFF.

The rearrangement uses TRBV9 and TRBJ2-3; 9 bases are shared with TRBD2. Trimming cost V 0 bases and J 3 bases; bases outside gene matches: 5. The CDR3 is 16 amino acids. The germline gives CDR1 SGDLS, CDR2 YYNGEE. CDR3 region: CASSVGSSGITDTQYF. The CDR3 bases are TGTGCCAGCAGCGTAGGGTCTAGCGGGATAACAGATACGCAGTATTTT.

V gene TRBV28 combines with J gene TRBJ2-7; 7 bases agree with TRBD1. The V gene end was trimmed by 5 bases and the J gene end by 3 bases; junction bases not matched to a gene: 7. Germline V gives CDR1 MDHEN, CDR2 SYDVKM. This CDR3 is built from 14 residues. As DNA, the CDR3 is TGTGCCAGCAGTCCGGGTGACAGGGACTACGAGCAGTACTTC. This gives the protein CASSPGDRDYEQYF.

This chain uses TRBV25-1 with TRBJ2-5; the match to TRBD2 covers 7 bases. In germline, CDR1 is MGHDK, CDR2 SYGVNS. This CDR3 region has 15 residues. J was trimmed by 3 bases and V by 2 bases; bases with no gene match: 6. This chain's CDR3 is CASSERGGRKETQYF. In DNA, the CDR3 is TGTGCCAGCAGTGAACGCGGGGGTCGGAAAGAGACCCAGTACTTC.

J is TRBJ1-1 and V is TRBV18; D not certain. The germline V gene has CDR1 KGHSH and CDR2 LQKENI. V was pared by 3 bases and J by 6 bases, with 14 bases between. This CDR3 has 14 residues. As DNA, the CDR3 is TGTGCCAGCTCACCTCCCTTGGAGGCGCCTGAAGCTTTCTTT. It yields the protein CASSPPLEAPEAFF.

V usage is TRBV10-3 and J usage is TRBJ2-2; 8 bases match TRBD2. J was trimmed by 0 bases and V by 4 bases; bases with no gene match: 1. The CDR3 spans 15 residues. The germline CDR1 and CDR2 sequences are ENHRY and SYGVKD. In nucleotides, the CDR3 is TGTGCCATCAGTGGCGGGGGGACGAACACCGGGGAGCTGTTTTTT. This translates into CAISGGGTNTGELFF.

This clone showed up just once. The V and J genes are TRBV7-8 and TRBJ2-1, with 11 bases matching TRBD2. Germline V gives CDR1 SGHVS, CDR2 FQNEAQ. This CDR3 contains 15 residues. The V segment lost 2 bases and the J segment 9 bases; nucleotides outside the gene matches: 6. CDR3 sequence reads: CASSLSSGGWGEQFF. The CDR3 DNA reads TGTGCCAGCAGCTTATCTAGCGGGGGGTGGGGTGAGCAGTTCTTC.

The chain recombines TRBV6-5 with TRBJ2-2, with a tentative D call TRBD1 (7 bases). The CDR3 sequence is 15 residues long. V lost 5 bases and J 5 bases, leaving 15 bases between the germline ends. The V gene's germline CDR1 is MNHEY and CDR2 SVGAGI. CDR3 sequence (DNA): TGTGCCAGCAGTCTATTGGAGGGGGCGACCGGGGAGCTGTTTTTT. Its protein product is CASSLLEGATGELFF.

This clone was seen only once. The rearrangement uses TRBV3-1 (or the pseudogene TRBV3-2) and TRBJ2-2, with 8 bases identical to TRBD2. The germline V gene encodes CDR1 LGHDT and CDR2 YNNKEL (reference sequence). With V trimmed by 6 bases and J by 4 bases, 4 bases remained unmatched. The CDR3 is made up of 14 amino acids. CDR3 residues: CASSTGTSTGELFF. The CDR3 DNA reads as TGTGCCAGCAGTACCGGGACTAGCACCGGGGAGCTGTTTTTT.

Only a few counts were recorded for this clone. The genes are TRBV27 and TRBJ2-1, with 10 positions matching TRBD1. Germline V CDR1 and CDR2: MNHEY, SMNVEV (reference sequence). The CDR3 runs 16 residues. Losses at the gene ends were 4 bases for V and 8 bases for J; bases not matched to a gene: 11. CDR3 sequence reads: CASSSPGTGDLDEQFF. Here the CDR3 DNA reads TGTGCCAGCAGTTCGCCCGGGACAGGGGACCTGGATGAGCAGTTCTTC.

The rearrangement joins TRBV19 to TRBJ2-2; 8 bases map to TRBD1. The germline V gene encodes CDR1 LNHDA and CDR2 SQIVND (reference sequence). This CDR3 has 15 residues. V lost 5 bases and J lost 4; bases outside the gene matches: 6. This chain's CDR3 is CASSAVQGGTGELFF. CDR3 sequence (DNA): TGTGCCAGTAGTGCCGTACAGGGGGGCACCGGGGAGCTGTTTTTT.

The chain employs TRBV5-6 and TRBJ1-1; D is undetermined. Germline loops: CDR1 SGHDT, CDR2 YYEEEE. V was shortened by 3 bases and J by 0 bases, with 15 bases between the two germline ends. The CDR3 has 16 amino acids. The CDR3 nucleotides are TGTGCCAGCAGCTCGGGGTTCAACGTAATGAACACTGAAGCTTTCTTT. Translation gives CASSSGFNVMNTEAFF.

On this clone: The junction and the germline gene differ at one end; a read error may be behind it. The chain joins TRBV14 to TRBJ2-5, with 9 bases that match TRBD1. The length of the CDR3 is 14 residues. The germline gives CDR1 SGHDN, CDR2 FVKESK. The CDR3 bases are TGTGCCAGCAGCCAAGGGTCCCACGACAGGGGGATTAACTTC. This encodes CASSQGSHDRGINF.

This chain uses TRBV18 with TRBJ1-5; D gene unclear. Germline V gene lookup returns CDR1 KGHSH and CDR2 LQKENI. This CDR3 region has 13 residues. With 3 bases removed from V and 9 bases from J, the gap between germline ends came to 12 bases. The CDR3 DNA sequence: TGTGCCAGCTCACCGGCCTTGGAGGTGCCCCAGCATTTT. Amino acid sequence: CASSPALEVPQHF.

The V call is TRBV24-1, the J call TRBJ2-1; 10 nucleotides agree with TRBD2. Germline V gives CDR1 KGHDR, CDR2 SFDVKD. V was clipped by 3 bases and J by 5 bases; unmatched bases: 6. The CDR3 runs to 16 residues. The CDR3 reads CATSDPAGGGHNEQFF. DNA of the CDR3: TGTGCCACCAGTGATCCAGCGGGAGGGGGCCACAATGAGCAGTTCTTC.